The sequence of this TCR beta chain was determined in a study of blood T cell repertoires in COVID-19. Overall study: The United States, Italy and Spain provided the acute and convalescent COVID-19 samples. From T cells, B-cell-depleted T cells, or PBMCs came the material, which was cDNA or gDNA.

CDR1 and CDR2 from the germline V gene are SGHRS and YFSETQ. The V and J ends lost 0 bases and 0 bases respectively, with 9 bases between them. CDR3 length: 16 amino acids. Authors' methods: Reference gene primer amplification gave estimated nucleated cell counts. Here immunoSEQ multiplex PCR was the method, and the copy in TCRdb shows in-frame clones only, minus some. V and J calls plus clone size are reproduced from that table; the DNA served to infer D and trimming. The sample consists of 110,000 to 150,000 clones, roughly 80% of them appearing once. J is TRBJ2-2 and V is TRBV5-1; the D is unclear. The source of this sequence is a man aged 65 to 79 who had recovered from COVID-19. Material for sequencing was peripheral blood. Here the CDR3 reads CASSLVLTSNTGELFF. CDR3 coding DNA: TGCGCCAGCAGCTTGGTGCTCACATCGAACACCGGGGAGCTGTTTTTT.